This TCR beta chain is from a study of cytotoxic CD8 clonotypes in ibrutinib-treated CLL. Looking at the study overall: Across samples, productive templates numbered roughly 230,000 and productive rearrangements reached 75,000 to 100,000 on average. Study-level points and caveats: Sampling schedules were unmatched across sustained-remission and progressing patients. Baseline clonality was higher than in age-matched healthy donors and moved in step with circulating CD8+ T-cell counts. Having risen at ibrutinib response, clonality had fallen back toward baseline by progression.

With 5 bases removed from V and 7 bases from J, the gap between germline ends came to 18 bases. The CDR3 has 14 amino acids. From germline, CDR1 is SGHDT and CDR2 YYEEEE. Method: immunoSEQ multiplex PCR; TCRdb's copy keeps in-frame clones and lacks some. The top ten clones hold about 40% of a sample with 90,000 to 150,000 clones, roughly 60% of them seen once. To note about this clone: No antigen is known for it.

The starting material was PBMCs, obtained after 24 months of ibrutinib treatment. This TCR came from a human donor with chronic lymphocytic leukemia. The chain is built from TRBV5-6 and TRBJ1-2, with D unclear. CDR3 region: CASSLEGLLVGYTF. The CDR3 coding sequence is TGTGCCAGCAGTCTGGAAGGGTTATTAGTTGGCTACACCTTC.